This T cell receptor (beta chain) comes out of a study of blood T cell repertoires in COVID-19 (dated by TCRdb to 2020 to 2021). A note on the overall study: Samples covering the acute and convalescent phases of COVID-19 were provided by collaborators in the United States, Italy and Spain. The material from the prospective study consisted of cDNA or gDNA derived from T cells, B-cell-depleted T cells, or PBMCs. Subjects who had been exposed to COVID-19, were actively infected with it, or had recovered from it provided the deeply sampled blood TCRbeta repertoires that made up the dataset. The repertoires were released in a freely available public database meant as a resource for research on the immune response to SARS-CoV-2. The samples were drawn from two sources: the first 160 participants of the ongoing ImmuneRACE study, and 950 to 1,500 subjects contributed by 6 global collaborators. A de-identified subject ID, COVID-19 status, age in years and sex were almost always included in the sample metadata. Where HLA class I and class II types were available, the types were taken from metadata supplied by the sample provider, not from assay-based typing. Overall study results and their limits: Clinical and demographic metadata were provided uncurated, with the amount varying by source and participant.

Note on this clone: The antigen this receptor binds is unknown. Nothing much larger sits one base from this clone, and base qualities are not available.

Samples from volunteer blood donors who had recovered from COVID-19 were contributed by a second Seattle source. Each collaborating institution followed its own protocols to collect whole blood in K2EDTA tubes. Collaborator samples were shipped for TCRbeta analysis as frozen whole blood, isolated PBMCs, or DNA extracted from either sample type. CDR1 LNHDA and CDR2 SQIVND are derived from the germline V gene (reference sequence). There are 16 amino acids in the CDR3, from cysteine to phenylalanine inclusive. Of all the DNA, just the CDR3 is kept, 48 bases in frame from base 1. Trimming takes 4 bases off V and 2 bases off J; junction bases not matched to a gene: 6. TCRbeta CDR3 regions were amplified from genomic DNA using the immunoSEQ Assay, a bias-controlled multiplex PCR. The original pipeline was this. Nucleated cell counts per sample were estimated from amplification of reference gene primers within the assay. Sequence reads were collapsed and filtered to measure the absolute abundance of every unique TCRbeta CDR3 rearrangement. For each sample, productive Simpson clonality was calculated by taking the square root of Simpson's diversity index across productive rearrangements. TCRdb mirrors the immuneACCESS table, restricted to in-frame sequences. Some clones are absent from its copies; in checked studies, under half trace to an unresolved V gene, and the reason for the others is unknown. V and J calls and clone size come straight from that table; D and trimming were deduced from the DNA. Counted in this sample were around 260,000 clones; approximately 91% of them appeared once. The ten top clones hold 0.94% of the sample.

The TCR sequence derives from a woman aged 40-49 years who had recovered from COVID-19. Specimen: peripheral blood. This receptor chain uses TRBV19 and TRBJ1-3; 9 junctional bases match TRBD1. The CDR3 here reads CASSSPGTGTGNTIYF. The DNA sequence is as follows: TGTGCCAGTAGTAGCCCCGGGACAGGGACTGGAAACACCATATATTTT. The CDR3 plus the reference TRBV19 and TRBJ1-3 genes for the other parts give the full variable domain: DGGITQSPKYLFRKEGQNVTLSCEQNLNHDAMYWYRQDPGQGLRLIYYSQIVNDFQKGDIAEGYSVSREKKESFPLTVTSAQKNPTAFYLCASSSPGTGTGNTIYFGEGSWLTVV.